Sequencing of this TCR beta chain was carried out in a study of CD8+ T cells in alopecia areata. Whole-study context: At a dose of 5 to 10 mg twice daily, oral tofacitinib was given to treated patients. A 6-month off-drug phase came after tofacitinib, which had lasted 6 to 18 months.

The CDR3 has 17 residues. Trimming removed 4 bases at V and 2 bases at J, with 18 bases between. Germline CDR1 reads SGHTA; CDR2 reads FQGNSA. Collected material from alopecia areata patients comprised lesional scalp punch biopsies and peripheral blood. Following RNA extraction, reverse transcription yielded cDNA that acted as the sequencing template. Method: immunoSEQ multiplex PCR; TCRdb's copy keeps in-frame clones and lacks some. This sample has approximately 180,000 clones; 65% to 75% occur once, and the top ten carry 10% to 12%. Regarding this clone: Antigen: not known.

Overall study findings and caveats: Higher clonality than in normal scalp was seen in lesional scalp, especially alopecia totalis/universalis.

The sample here was CD8+ T cells sorted from blood, taken at week 0. The receptor comes from a human donor with alopecia areata. The chain carries TRBV7-2 and TRBJ1-3; weak D call: TRBD1 (6 bases). Here the CDR3 reads CASSYSRRWGPGNTIYF. The CDR3 nucleotides are TGTGCCAGCAGCTACTCGCGCCGCTGGGGGCCTGGAAACACCATATATTTT.